This TCR beta chain was retrieved from a study of vaccination effects on CD4 cells after COVID-19. The repertoire was sequenced with immunoSEQ multiplex PCR; TCRdb's copy has only in-frame clones and lacks some. Here the sample spans roughly 25,000 clones, under 75% being singletons. The trim removed 2 bases at V and 1 base at J, leaving 2 bases unmatched. CDR1 and CDR2 (germline): LGHDT, YNNKEL (reference sequence). This CDR3 has 15 amino acids. Ahead of sequencing, the ViraFEST assay grew antigen-specific CD4+ T cells using viral peptide pools. After about 10 days in culture, the CD4+ T cells were isolated. None of the vaccinated had previously contracted SARS-CoV-2, and their nucleocapsid antibodies tested negative. Two million PBMC were seeded per well and grown in the presence of roughly 10 IU/ml IL-2 and 9.5 to 10 ug/ml peptides. Half-medium exchanges with IL-2 medium took place on days 3 and 7.

On this clone: The target antigen is unknown.

The specimen was CD4+ T cells from PBMCs cultured with HCoV-OC43 spike peptides, collected before COVID-19 vaccination. The subset was: HCoV-OC43 spike overlapping peptide pool stimulation. This TCR came from a human donor who received a COVID-19 vaccine. The chain links TRBV3-1 (or the pseudogene TRBV3-2) to TRBJ2-1; 7 nucleotides align to TRBD2. The CDR3 bases are TGTGCCAGCAGCCAATTTAGCGGGTCCTACAATGAGCAGTTCTTC. Protein: CASSQFSGSYNEQFF.